This T cell receptor (beta chain) was retrieved from a study of T cells in Graves' hyperthyroidism and ophthalmopathy. Study at large: At the time of initial diagnosis and before any treatment, peripheral blood was collected.

The CDR3 runs to 14 residues. Germline-derived CDR1 and CDR2 are MNHEY and SVGEGT. V shed 0 bases and J 6 bases; nucleotides not matched to a gene: 5. RNA transcripts gave rise to amplified TCR beta CDR3 regions. An initial round of RT-PCR targeting the TCR CDR3 relied on the HTBI primer set. TCRdb fed the multiplex PCR reads into MiXCR, producing one record per CDR3 protein. The data show about 320,000 distinct CDR3 sequences, 16% seen once. Clinicians diagnosed patients from clinical symptoms, serum thyroxine and TRAb, thyroid ultrasound and orbital computed tomography. This TCR was sampled from a man aged 30 to 45 with Graves' hyperthyroidism. V gene TRBV6-2 or TRBV6-3 combines with J gene TRBJ2-7, with 7 bases lining up with TRBD2. Sequencing was carried out using blood. The CDR3 spells CASSYSRLAGEQYF. The CDR3, as DNA: TGTGCCAGCAGTTACTCGAGACTAGCCGGCGAGCAGTACTTC.